This T cell receptor beta chain was identified in a study of blood T cell repertoires in COVID-19. Sequencing used immunoSEQ multiplex PCR; TCRdb keeps in-frame clones, though not all of them. The table includes more than 250,000 clones, around nine tenths detected once. V lost 2 bases and J lost 0, with 6 bases in between. CDR3 size: 14 residues. The germline V gene encodes CDR1 SGHDT and CDR2 YYEEEE. The receptor's source is a woman between 18 and 29 years old who had recovered from COVID-19. The material sequenced was PBMCs or T cells enriched from blood (not recorded which). V usage is TRBV5-6 and J usage is TRBJ1-5; possibly TRBD1 for D (5 bases). As DNA, the CDR3 is TGTGCCAGCAGCTTTAGGGGTAGCAATCAGCCCCAGCATTTT. As protein: CASSFRGSNQPQHF. Supplemented by reference TRBV5-6 and TRBJ1-5, the full variable domain reads DAGVTQSPTHLIKTRGQQVTLRCSPKSGHDTVSWYQQALGQGPQFIFQYYEEEERQRGNFPDRFSGHQFPNYSSELNVNALLLGDSALYLCASSFRGSNQPQHFGDGTRLSIL.